This T cell receptor (beta chain) derives from a study of blood T cell repertoires in COVID-19. This clone has only one observation. Study processing details: Nucleated cell counts were estimated from reference gene primer amplification. Profiled with immunoSEQ multiplex PCR; TCRdb holds only in-frame clones, not every one. Clone size and V and J calls were adopted from that table, with D and trimming inferred from the DNA. The table records fewer than 95,000 clones, roughly nine tenths of them present only once. The CDR3 length is 14 residues. Germline CDR1 and CDR2: SGHVS and FNYEAQ. V gave up 6 bases and J gave up 0 bases, with 8 bases separating them.

Sequenced input: peripheral blood. This clonotype was sampled from a male donor with acute or convalescent COVID-19. V is TRBV7-6 and J is TRBJ2-2; D may be TRBD2 (6 bases). The CDR3 loop is CASRGGANTGELFF. The CDR3 nucleotides are TGTGCCAGCAGGGGCGGGGCGAACACCGGGGAGCTGTTTTTT. The full variable domain, its missing parts supplied by reference TRBV7-6 and TRBJ2-2, is GAGVSQSPRYKVTKRGQDVALRCDPISGHVSLYWYRQALGQGPEFLTYFNYEAQQDKSGLPNDRFSAERPEGSISTLTIQRTEQRDSAMYRCASRGGANTGELFFGEGSRLTVL.